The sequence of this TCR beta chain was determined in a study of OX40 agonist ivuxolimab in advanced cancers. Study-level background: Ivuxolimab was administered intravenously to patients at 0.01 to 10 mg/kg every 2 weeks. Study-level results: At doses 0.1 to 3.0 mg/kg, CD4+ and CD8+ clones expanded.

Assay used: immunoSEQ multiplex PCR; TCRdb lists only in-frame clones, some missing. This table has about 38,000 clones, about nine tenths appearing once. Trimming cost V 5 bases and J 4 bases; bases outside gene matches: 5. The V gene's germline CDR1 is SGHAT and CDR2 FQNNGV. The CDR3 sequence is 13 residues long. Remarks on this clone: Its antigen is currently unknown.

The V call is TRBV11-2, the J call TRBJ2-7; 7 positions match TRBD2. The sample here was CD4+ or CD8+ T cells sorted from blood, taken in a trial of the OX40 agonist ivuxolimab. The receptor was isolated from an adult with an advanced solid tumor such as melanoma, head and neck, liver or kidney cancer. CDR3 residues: CASSPLGGYEQYF. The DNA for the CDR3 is TGTGCCAGCAGCCCCCTGGGGGGGTACGAGCAGTACTTC.